A single sample is the source of the 29 T cell receptor beta chains below, sequenced in a study of T cells in Graves' hyperthyroidism and ophthalmopathy. TCR beta CDR3 sequences were amplified from RNA transcripts. First-round RT-PCR targeting the TCR CDR3 was performed with the HTBI primer set. Each CDR3 protein gets one entry after TCRdb re-called the multiplex PCR reads with MiXCR. The data hold roughly 200,000 distinct CDR3 sequences, with about 17% observed a single time. Sequencing was carried out using blood. The receptor set was obtained from a man between 35 and 55 years old with Graves' hyperthyroidism.

This clonotype was seen ten or more times. The chain employs TRBV7-2 and TRBJ1-2, with unresolved D. The CDR3 has 16 amino acids. Trimming stripped 0 bases from V and 1 base from J, with 12 bases between. Germline CDR1 SGHTA, CDR2 FQGNSA. CDR3 DNA sequence: TGTGCCAGCAGCTTAGCGATAGGGAAGGGTAACTATGGCTACACCTTC. Amino acid sequence: CASSLAIGKGNYGYTF.

This clonotype was recorded at least ten times. The V and J genes are TRBV18 and TRBJ2-7; 7 positions match TRBD1. CDR3 length: 12 residues. Per germline, CDR1 KGHSH and CDR2 LQKENI. The V segment lost 3 bases and the J segment 7 bases; nucleotides outside the gene matches: 3. In DNA form, the CDR3 reads TGTGCCAGCTCACCGGACAGGCGGGAGCAGTACTTC. Protein: CASSPDRREQYF.

This clonotype was seen a few times. This may be a read error: a much more frequent sequence differs by one nucleotide. The final CDR3 position lacks the conserved phenylalanine or tryptophan, pointing to a likely read error. The V and J genes are TRBV20-1 and TRBJ2-7; 10 nucleotides agree with TRBD2. The V gene end was trimmed by 2 bases and the J gene end by 1 base; junction bases not matched to a gene: 2. The CDR3 consists of 14 residues. Germline V CDR1 and CDR2: DFQATT, SNEGSKA (reference sequence). The CDR3 DNA follows: TGCAGTGCTAGATTAGCGGGAGGATCCTACGAGCAGTACTCC. It yields the protein CSARLAGGSYEQYS.

The sample holds a few counts of this clonotype. This chain uses TRBV28 with TRBJ2-5, with TRBD1 as a possible D gene (5 bases). This CDR3 is built from 14 residues. The ends were cut back, 3 bases at V and 6 bases at J, with 14 bases in the middle. CDR1 and CDR2 from the germline V gene are MDHEN and SYDVKM. The CDR3 sequence is CASSFPDTLQTQYF. In DNA, the CDR3 is TGTGCCAGCAGTTTCCCGGACACTTTACAGACCCAGTACTTC.

This clonotype occurred many times. The V call is TRBV6-2 or TRBV6-3, the J call TRBJ1-5; TRBD1 is a possible D gene (6 bases). In germline, CDR1 is MNHEY, CDR2 SVGEGT. The CDR3 sequence is 17 residues long. V was shortened by 2 bases and J by 3 bases, with 17 bases between the two germline ends. CDR3: CASSYRTTGANNQPQHF. The CDR3 DNA reads as TGTGCCAGCAGTTACAGGACAACGGGGGCTAACAATCAGCCCCAGCATTTT.

At least ten counts were recorded for this clonotype. V usage is TRBV6-1 and J usage is TRBJ2-3, with 11 positions matching TRBD2. Germline values: CDR1 MNHNS, CDR2 SASEGT. The V gene end was trimmed by 0 bases and the J gene end by 6 bases; junction bases not matched to a gene: 11. The CDR3 is 18 residues long. As DNA, the CDR3 is TGTGCCAGCAGTGAAGCGCTTCGGGGTAGCGGGGGGGATGATACGCAGTATTTT. Amino acids: CASSEALRGSGGDDTQYF.

This clonotype has a count of ten or more. The chain carries TRBV5-1 and TRBJ1-2; D unclear. V was trimmed by 5 bases and J by 5 bases, leaving 16 bases between them. The CDR3 sequence is 14 residues long. The germline CDR1 and CDR2 sequences are SGHRS and YFSETQ. This chain's CDR3 is CASRQSPGIYGYTF. The CDR3 nucleotides read TGCGCCAGCAGACAGTCTCCGGGCATATATGGCTACACCTTC.

Ten or more counts support this clonotype. The V and J genes are TRBV7-6 and TRBJ2-7; D is perhaps TRBD2 (5 bases). Germline-derived CDR1 and CDR2 are SGHVS and FNYEAQ. The CDR3 spans 16 residues. Trimming left V 5 bases short and J 2 bases short, with 19 bases between. Here the CDR3 DNA reads TGTGCCAGCAGCACACCCTTTGGCAGGAGGACCTACGAGCAGTACTTC. Residues: CASSTPFGRRTYEQYF. Filled out from reference TRBV7-6 and TRBJ2-7, the complete variable domain reads GAGVSQSPRYKVTKRGQDVALRCDPISGHVSLYWYRQALGQGPEFLTYFNYEAQQDKSGLPNDRFSAERPEGSISTLTIQRTEQRDSAMYRCASSTPFGRRTYEQYFGPGTRLTVT.

This clonotype was recorded many times. The chain carries TRBV7-2 and TRBJ2-1; the match to TRBD1 covers 8 bases. This CDR3 is built from 17 residues. The J segment lost 4 bases and the V segment lost 4 bases, leaving 12 bases of the junction unmatched. The germline V gene encodes CDR1 SGHTA and CDR2 FQGNSA. CDR3: CASSSGTGYTEYNEQFF. CDR3 sequence (DNA): TGTGCCAGCAGCTCCGGGACAGGCTATACCGAGTACAATGAGCAGTTCTTC.

This clonotype was found a few times. The chain recombines TRBV30 with TRBJ2-2; TRBD2 agrees at 8 bases. Germline assignment: CDR1 GTSNPN and CDR2 SVGIG (reference sequence). J gave up 7 bases and V 4 bases, and 11 bases lay outside the gene matches. The CDR3 is 15 residues long. The CDR3 region is CAWKVAGRSNGELFF. The DNA for the CDR3 is TGTGCCTGGAAGGTAGCGGGAAGATCGAACGGGGAGCTGTTTTTT.

This clonotype was detected ten times or more. The chain couples TRBV2 to TRBJ1-5; possibly TRBD1 for D (6 bases). This CDR3 is built from 14 residues. V was trimmed by 6 bases and J by 7 bases, leaving 16 bases between them. CDR1 SNHLY and CDR2 FYNNEI come from the germline V gene. The CDR3 region has the DNA TGTGCCAGCAGCCCAACAGGGTTACAGCAGCCCCAGCATTTT. Translated: CASSPTGLQQPQHF.

This chain connects TRBV10-2 to TRBJ2-7; D call uncertain. The CDR3 length is 12 residues. The V and J ends lost 2 bases and 2 bases respectively, with 4 bases between them. Germline V lookup: CDR1 WSHSY, CDR2 SAAADI. DNA for the CDR3: TGCGCCAGCAGTGAGGGAACCTACGAGCAGTACTTC. It translates to CASSEGTYEQYF.

This clonotype has a count of ten or more. The chain employs TRBV6-1 and TRBJ2-2, with 10 bases matching TRBD2. Germline assignment: CDR1 MNHNS and CDR2 SASEGT. The CDR3 is made up of 15 amino acids. Unmatched junction bases numbered 1, after V lost 6 bases and J lost 0 bases. The CDR3 DNA reads as TGTGCCAGCAGACTAGCGGGGCCGAACACCGGGGAGCTGTTTTTT. It is translated as CASRLAGPNTGELFF.

This clonotype was recorded many times. The chain combines TRBV12-3 or TRBV12-4 with TRBJ2-1; a possible D gene is TRBD1 (6 bases). V was trimmed by 5 bases and J by 7 bases, leaving 6 bases between them. The CDR3 contains 11 residues. Here the CDR3 reads CASSQGNEQFF. The CDR3 region has the DNA TGTGCCAGCAGTCAGGGGAATGAGCAGTTCTTC.

The sample holds many counts of this clonotype. This chain joins TRBV15 and TRBJ1-1, with a tentative D call TRBD1 (5 bases). The CDR3 contains 15 residues. Trimming removed 0 bases from V and 1 base from J, with 9 bases in between. CDR1 LNHNV and CDR2 YYDKDF come from the germline V gene (reference sequence). CDR3: CATSRDRGGNTEAFF. The CDR3 DNA sequence: TGTGCCACCAGCAGAGATCGTGGGGGGAACACTGAAGCTTTCTTT.

This clonotype turned up a few times. The chain couples TRBV7-9 to TRBJ2-2, with D perhaps TRBD2 (6 bases). V was trimmed by 3 bases and J by 9 bases, leaving 14 bases between them. The CDR3 contains 14 residues. Germline V gene sequence: CDR1 SEHNR, CDR2 FQNEAQ (reference sequence). CDR3 nucleotides: TGTGCCAGCAGCTTCCCGGGAGAGGGTCGGGAGCTGTTTTTT. Its protein is CASSFPGEGRELFF.

A word on this clonotype: One base away lies a much larger clone, so this may be a sequencing read error. The V and J genes are TRBV12-3 or TRBV12-4 and TRBJ2-5; TRBD2 might be the D (6 bases). The CDR3 contains 15 residues. The V end lost 1 base, the J end lost 10 bases, and 19 bases lay between the germline ends. CDR3 protein: CASSLDAGPGLGQYF. Written as DNA, the CDR3 is TGTGCCAGCAGTTTAGACGCGGGACCGGGATTAGGCCAGTACTTC.

In its sample, this clonotype was seen many times. The gene calls are TRBV6-2 or TRBV6-3 and TRBJ2-5, with 8 bases matching TRBD2. Per germline, CDR1 MNHEY and CDR2 SVGEGT. This CDR3 is built from 18 residues. After removal of 0 bases from V and 5 bases from J, the junction contained 14 bases not matched to a gene. The DNA for the CDR3 is TGTGCCAGCAGTTACTCGGGACTAGAGTTAAGTGGTTCGGAGACCCAGTACTTC. Protein product: CASSYSGLELSGSETQYF.

This clonotype has ten or more counts. The rearrangement uses TRBV6-2 or TRBV6-3 and TRBJ1-1, with no clear D. The V end was cut by 1 base, the J end by 3 bases, with 3 bases between. The CDR3 sequence is 12 residues long. Germline CDR1 MNHEY, CDR2 SVGEGT. The CDR3 DNA reads as TGTGCCAGCAGTTACTTTCACACTGAAGCTTTCTTT. Translating it yields CASSYFHTEAFF.

This clonotype was detected many times. CDR3 nucleotides: TGTGCCAGCACATGGCAGAGAGGAGAGACCCAGTACTTC. It specifies CASTWQRGETQYF. V usage is TRBV2 and J usage is TRBJ2-5; D is unclear. V was trimmed by 7 bases and J by 4 bases, leaving 13 bases between them. Germline V CDR1 and CDR2: SNHLY, FYNNEI. The CDR3 totals 13 residues.

The rearrangement joins TRBV11-2 to TRBJ1-4, with D possibly TRBD1 on 5 matching bases. The CDR3 covers 11 residues. The ends were cut back, 6 bases at V and 8 bases at J, with 7 bases in the middle. CDR1 and CDR2 from the germline V gene are SGHAT and FQNNGV. CDR3 amino acids: CASRGVEKLFF. DNA of the CDR3: TGTGCCAGCAGGGGGGTGGAAAAACTGTTTTTT.

This clonotype has at least ten counts. The CDR3 nucleotides are TGTGCCAGCAGCTTAACCCCACTAGCGGGGGGGCTCGGAGATACGCAGTATTTT. Its protein product is CASSLTPLAGGLGDTQYF. V gene TRBV7-2 combines with J gene TRBJ2-3, with TRBD2 identical over 13 bases. Germline CDR1 and CDR2: SGHTA and FQGNSA. The CDR3 is 18 amino acids. Trimming took 2 bases from V and 5 from J; bases not matched to a gene: 10.

This clonotype was recorded at least ten times. The chain is built from TRBV6-2 or TRBV6-3 and TRBJ2-7; D possibly corresponds to TRBD2 (5 bases). Germline V lookup: CDR1 MNHEY, CDR2 SVGEGT. Trimming removed 10 bases at V and 1 base at J, with 14 bases between. CDR3 length equals 13 residues. The CDR3 DNA is TGTGCCACCAATAAGGAGGTATCCTACGAGCAGTACTTC. It translates to CATNKEVSYEQYF.

The CDR3 loop is CASSQIPTGGDYGYTF. CDR3 DNA sequence: TGTGCCAGCAGTCAAATCCCTACAGGGGGCGACTATGGCTACACCTTC. The chain carries TRBV6-1 and TRBJ1-2; 9 bases fit TRBD1. Germline-derived CDR1 and CDR2 are MNHNS and SASEGT. The V gene end was trimmed by 5 bases and the J gene end by 3 bases; junction bases not matched to a gene: 10. This CDR3 spans 16 amino acids.

This clonotype turned up a few times. V is TRBV24-1 and J is TRBJ2-1; 10 bases are shared with TRBD1. The CDR3 runs 15 residues. Losses at the gene ends were 9 bases for V and 5 bases for J; bases not matched to a gene: 9. In germline, CDR1 is KGHDR, CDR2 SFDVKD. The CDR3 DNA follows: TGTGCCACCGGAATGACAGGGGGCGTGAACAATGAGCAGTTCTTC. Translating gives CATGMTGGVNNEQFF.

This clonotype was found many times. The chain is built from TRBV2 and TRBJ2-5; D uncertain. Per the germline V gene, CDR1 is SNHLY and CDR2 is FYNNEI. This CDR3 is 16 amino acids long. V was clipped by 0 bases and J by 7 bases, with 18 bases between them. The CDR3 region has the DNA TGTGCCAGCAGTGAAGCGCTTATGGACGCATCTGCGACCCAGTACTTC. Translating gives CASSEALMDASATQYF.

CDR3 amino acids: CASTRGGNTGELFF. CDR3 DNA sequence: TGCGCCAGCACCCGAGGGGGGAACACCGGGGAGCTGTTTTTT. The chain has TRBV5-1 and TRBJ2-2; weak D call: TRBD1 (6 bases). The CDR3 extends over 14 amino acids. Germline CDR1 is SGHRS and CDR2 is YFSETQ. V was clipped by 6 bases and J by 1 base, with 10 bases between them.

There are many counts of this clonotype. V gene TRBV5-6 combines with J gene TRBJ2-3; TRBD2 matches 10 bases. CDR1 and CDR2 from the germline V gene are SGHDT and YYEEEE. The CDR3 is made up of 15 amino acids. V lost 2 bases and J lost 5; bases outside the gene matches: 5. For the CDR3, the DNA is TGTGCCAGCAGCTTCAGCGGGGGGGCCGAAGATACGCAGTATTTT. This encodes CASSFSGGAEDTQYF. The full variable domain, its missing parts supplied by reference TRBV5-6 and TRBJ2-3, is DAGVTQSPTHLIKTRGQQVTLRCSPKSGHDTVSWYQQALGQGPQFIFQYYEEEERQRGNFPDRFSGHQFPNYSSELNVNALLLGDSALYLCASSFSGGAEDTQYFGPGTRLTVL.

In its sample, this clonotype was seen many times. The rearrangement links TRBV6-5 to TRBJ2-5; possibly TRBD1 for D (5 bases). Looked up from germline, CDR1 is MNHEY and CDR2 is SVGAGI. This CDR3 has 13 amino acids. Trimming took off 2 bases at V and 13 bases at J, with 17 bases between the two ends. This chain's CDR3 is CASSYGERQISYF. The CDR3 nucleotides are TGTGCCAGCAGTTACGGAGAGAGACAGATCTCGTACTTC.